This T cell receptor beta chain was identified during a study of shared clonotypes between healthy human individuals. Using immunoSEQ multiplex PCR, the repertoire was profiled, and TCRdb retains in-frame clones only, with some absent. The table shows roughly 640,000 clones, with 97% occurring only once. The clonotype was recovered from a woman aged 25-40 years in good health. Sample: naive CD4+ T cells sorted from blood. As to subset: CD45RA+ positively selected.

The CDR3 loop reads CASSFARGGSSYEQYF. Here the CDR3 DNA reads TGTGCCAGCAGTTTTGCGAGGGGCGGAAGCTCCTACGAGCAGTACTTC. The rearrangement links TRBV28 to TRBJ2-7, with D tentatively TRBD1 or TRBD2 (5 bases each). CDR1 and CDR2 from the germline V gene are MDHEN and SYDVKM. The CDR3 length is 16 residues. V was cut by 3 bases and J by 0 bases, with 15 bases left in between.